This T cell receptor beta chain was documented in a study of blood T cell repertoires in COVID-19. Study-wide background: Researchers got acute and convalescent COVID-19 samples from the United States, Italy and Spain. T cells, B-cell-depleted T cells, or PBMCs supplied cDNA or gDNA.

TCRdb keeps only in-frame clones here, not all; method: immunoSEQ multiplex PCR. Of under 300,000 clones in the sample, less than 90% were seen once. CDR1 and CDR2 (germline): MNHEY, SVGAGI. This CDR3 has 16 amino acids. The ends lost 2 bases at V and 6 bases at J; junction bases unmatched: 9. Sequencing input: peripheral blood. This TCR was recovered from a woman aged 25 to 39 with COVID-19, enrolled during active disease. The genes are TRBV6-5 and TRBJ1-2; TRBD1 matches at 10 bases. This CDR3 is CASSYTAGTGANGYTF. The CDR3 bases are TGTGCCAGCAGTTACACGGCCGGGACAGGGGCTAATGGCTACACCTTC.